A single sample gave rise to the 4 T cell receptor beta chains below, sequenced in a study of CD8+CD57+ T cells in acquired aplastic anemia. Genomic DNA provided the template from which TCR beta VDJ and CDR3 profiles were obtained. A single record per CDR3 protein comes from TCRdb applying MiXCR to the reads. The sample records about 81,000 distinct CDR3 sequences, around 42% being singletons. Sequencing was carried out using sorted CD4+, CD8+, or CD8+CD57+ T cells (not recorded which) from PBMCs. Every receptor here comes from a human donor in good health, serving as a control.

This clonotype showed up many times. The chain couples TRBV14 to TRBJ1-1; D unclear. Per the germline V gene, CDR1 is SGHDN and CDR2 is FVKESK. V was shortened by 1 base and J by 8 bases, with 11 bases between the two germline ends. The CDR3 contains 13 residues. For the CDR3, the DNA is TGTGCCAGCAGCCAAGTTAGTCCGGGAGAAGCTTTCTTT. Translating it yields CASSQVSPGEAFF.

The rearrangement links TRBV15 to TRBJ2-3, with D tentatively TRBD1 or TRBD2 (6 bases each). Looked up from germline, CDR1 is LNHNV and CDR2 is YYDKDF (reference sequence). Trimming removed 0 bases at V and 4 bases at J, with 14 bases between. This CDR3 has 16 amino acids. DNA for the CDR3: TGTGCCACCAGCAGAGATCCCGGGGGCAGAGCAGATACGCAGTATTTT. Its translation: CATSRDPGGRADTQYF.

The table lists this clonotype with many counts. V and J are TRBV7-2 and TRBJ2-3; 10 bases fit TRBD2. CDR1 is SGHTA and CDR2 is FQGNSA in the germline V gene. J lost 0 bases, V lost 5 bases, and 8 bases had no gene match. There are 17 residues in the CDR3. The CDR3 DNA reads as TGTGCCAGCAGCCATGGTTGGACTAGCGGAAGCACAGATACGCAGTATTTT. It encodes CASSHGWTSGSTDTQYF.

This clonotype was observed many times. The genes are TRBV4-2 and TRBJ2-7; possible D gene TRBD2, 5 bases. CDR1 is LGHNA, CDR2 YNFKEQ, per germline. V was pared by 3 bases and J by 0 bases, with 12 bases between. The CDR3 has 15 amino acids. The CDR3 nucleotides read TGTGCCAGCAGCCATTCGGGATCGAGCTCCTACGAGCAGTACTTC. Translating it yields CASSHSGSSSYEQYF.